Below, 13 T cell receptor gamma chains from the same sample are listed, as sequenced in a study of Vδ1+ human thymocytes. The template was reverse-transcribed extracted RNA. Multiplex PCR used pooled V-gene forward primers and a constant-region reverse primer to amplify CDR3s. TCRdb re-called the multiplex PCR reads with CATT. The sample contains about 36,000 gamma-chain clones, 20% to 25% of which appear only once. Broader study findings: Thymic TRG and TRD repertoires appeared highly polyclonal, with Gaussian CDR3 length distributions.

No cognate antigen is known for these TCRs. Material for sequencing was Vdelta1+ gamma-delta thymocytes from the thymus. This sample's subset: FACS-sorted CD3+ TCRalphabeta- TCRVdelta1+ TCRVdelta2- thymocytes. These TCRs come from a girl less than two years old who had congenital heart surgery.

Comment on this clone: Other DNA variants within this sample encode the same CDR3. The chain has TRGV2 and TRGJP2. The CDR3 has 16 residues. The V gene end was trimmed by 0 bases and the J gene end by 2 bases; junction bases not matched to a gene: 6. In germline, CDR1 is EGSNGY, CDR2 YDSYNSKV. In nucleotides, the CDR3 is TGTGCCACCTGGGACGGGCCAGGAAGTAGTGATTGGATCAAGACGTTT. It yields the protein CATWDGPGSSDWIKTF.

This clone was detected only a few times. This rearrangement joins TRGV9 to TRGJ1 or TRGJ2. Germline assignment: CDR1 GITISATS and CDR2 ISYDGTV (reference sequence). CDR3 length equals 11 residues. After removal of 0 bases from V and 12 bases from J, the junction contained 5 bases not matched to a gene. CDR3 nucleotide sequence: TGTGCCTTGTGGGAGGTGAGCTTGAAACTCTTT. Its protein product is CALWEVSLKLF.

With regard to this clone: The same CDR3 is also encoded by other DNA sequences in this sample. This rearrangement joins TRGV9 to TRGJ1 or TRGJ2. This CDR3 region has 14 residues. Germline CDR1 reads GITISATS; CDR2 reads ISYDGTV (reference sequence). Trimming at V came to 2 bases and at J to 3 bases, leaving 7 bases not matched to a gene. The CDR3: CALWEAPPYYKKLF. The CDR3 bases are TGTGCCTTGTGGGAGGCCCCCCCTTATTATAAGAAACTCTTT.

This clone was observed a handful of times. This sequence joins TRGV9 and TRGJP2. This CDR3 spans 12 amino acids. The trim removed 4 bases at V and 7 bases at J, leaving 3 bases unmatched. Germline CDR1 is GITISATS and CDR2 is ISYDGTV (reference sequence). The CDR3 region is CALWDADWIKTF. The CDR3 DNA follows: TGTGCCTTGTGGGATGCTGATTGGATCAAGACGTTT.

This clone was counted only a few times. Additional DNA sequences in this sample encode the identical CDR3. The chain couples TRGV9 to TRGJ1 or TRGJ2. The CDR3 extends over 13 amino acids. The V gene end was trimmed by 0 bases and the J gene end by 5 bases; junction bases not matched to a gene: 4. Germline V gives CDR1 GITISATS, CDR2 ISYDGTV (reference sequence). The CDR3 reads CALWEVRNYKKLF. The CDR3 DNA sequence: TGTGCCTTGTGGGAGGTGAGGAATTATAAGAAACTCTTT.

This clone has more than one count but fewer than ten. The chain is built from TRGV9 and TRGJ1 or TRGJ2. The CDR3 spans 12 residues. Looked up from germline, CDR1 is GITISATS and CDR2 is ISYDGTV (reference sequence). V shed 3 bases and J 9 bases; nucleotides not matched to a gene: 8. The CDR3 DNA is TGTGCCTTGTGGGAGCCTCTCCTTAAGAAACTCTTT. Amino acids: CALWEPLLKKLF.

A remark on this clone: Different DNA sequences within this sample yield the same CDR3. V usage is TRGV2 and J usage is TRGJ1 or TRGJ2. V was clipped by 0 bases and J by 11 bases; unmatched bases: 4. This CDR3 has 11 residues. Per the germline V gene, CDR1 is EGSNGY and CDR2 is YDSYNSKV. CDR3 region: CATWDGLEKLF. CDR3 bases: TGTGCCACCTGGGACGGGCTCGAGAAACTCTTT.

This clone was counted between two and nine times. The chain has TRGV3 and TRGJ1 or TRGJ2. Germline V gene data show CDR1 as VTNTFY and CDR2 as YDVSTARD (reference sequence). Losses at the gene ends were 2 bases for V and 0 bases for J; bases not matched to a gene: 10. The CDR3 is 16 residues long. The DNA for the CDR3 is TGTGCCACCTGGGACAAAATCGGTAAGAATTATTATAAGAAACTCTTT. Protein sequence: CATWDKIGKNYYKKLF.

This clone was seen more than once but under ten times. This chain uses TRGV4 with TRGJ1 or TRGJ2. The germline V gene has CDR1 EGSTGY and CDR2 YDSYTSSV. After removal of 5 bases from V and 7 bases from J, the junction contained 14 bases not matched to a gene. CDR3 size: 14 residues. The CDR3 loop is CATWAPTIGYKKLF. The CDR3, as DNA: TGTGCCACCTGGGCTCCGACGATAGGCTATAAGAAACTCTTT.

With respect to this clone: Possible read error: a much larger clone is one base away. The chain employs TRGV4 and TRGJ1 or TRGJ2. After removal of 3 bases from V and 4 bases from J, the junction contained 3 bases not matched to a gene. The CDR3 has 12 amino acids. CDR1 is EGSTGY, CDR2 YDSYTSSV, per germline. CDR3 sequence reads: CATWDLYYKKLF. DNA of the CDR3: TGTGCCACCTGGGATTTGTATTATAAGAAACTCTTT.

This clone was picked up a small number of times. The chain recombines TRGV8 with TRGJ1 or TRGJ2. This CDR3 is 13 amino acids long. V trimming: 4 bases; J trimming: 10 bases; junction bases outside the gene matches: 13. Germline CDR1 and CDR2: VENAVY and YDSYNSRV. The CDR3 is CATWEEGRRKKLF. For the CDR3, the DNA is TGTGCCACCTGGGAGGAGGGAAGGAGGAAGAAACTCTTT.

The chain employs TRGV3 and TRGJ1 or TRGJ2. V lost 1 base and J lost 0; bases outside the gene matches: 9. CDR1 and CDR2 (germline): VTNTFY, YDVSTARD (reference sequence). The CDR3 spans 16 residues. CDR3 sequence: CATWDSLNPNYYKKLF. The CDR3, as DNA: TGTGCCACCTGGGACAGCCTAAACCCGAATTATTATAAGAAACTCTTT.

This clone was seen more than once but under ten times. This chain connects TRGV9 to TRGJ1 or TRGJ2. The V gene's germline CDR1 is GITISATS and CDR2 ISYDGTV (reference sequence). The trim removed 11 bases at V and 12 bases at J, leaving 13 bases unmatched. CDR3 length equals 10 residues. CDR3: CAWTKVGKLF. CDR3 DNA: TGTGCCTGGACCAAGGTGGGGAAACTCTTT.